This T cell receptor beta chain was recorded in a study of control samples from healthy donors and cancer patients. Assay used: immunoSEQ multiplex PCR; TCRdb lists only in-frame clones, some missing. The sample shows 95,000 to 150,000 clones, approximately 90% of them seen only once. Germline assignment: CDR1 KGHSH and CDR2 LQKENI. CDR3 size: 13 residues. The V end was cut by 2 bases, the J end by 4 bases, with 6 bases between. Sequenced material: blood. The chain is built from TRBV18 and TRBJ2-1, with D uncertain. The source is a woman aged 18-29 years in good health. The CDR3: CASSPEEYNEQFF. DNA for the CDR3: TGTGCCAGCTCACCAGAGGAATACAATGAGCAGTTCTTC.